Described below is a single TCR beta chain sequence and its context. The sample comes from a study of blood T cell repertoires in COVID-19. Study background: COVID-19 samples from acute and convalescent phases originated in the United States, Italy and Spain. T cells, B-cell-depleted T cells, or PBMCs supplied cDNA or gDNA.

This CDR3 has 14 residues. Germline values: CDR1 SGHRS, CDR2 YFSETQ. With 0 bases clipped from V and 8 bases from J, the junction kept 7 bases outside the gene matches. TCRdb keeps only in-frame clones here, not all; method: immunoSEQ multiplex PCR. The profile shows hundreds of thousands of clones, around four fifths of them singletons. The specimen was peripheral blood. The chain is built from TRBV5-1 and TRBJ1-1; the match to TRBD1 covers 7 bases. This TCR came from a woman older than 75 with acute or convalescent COVID-19. The CDR3 nucleotides are TGCGCCAGCAGCTTGGTAGCAGGGGGTATAGAAGCTTTCTTT. Its translation: CASSLVAGGIEAFF.